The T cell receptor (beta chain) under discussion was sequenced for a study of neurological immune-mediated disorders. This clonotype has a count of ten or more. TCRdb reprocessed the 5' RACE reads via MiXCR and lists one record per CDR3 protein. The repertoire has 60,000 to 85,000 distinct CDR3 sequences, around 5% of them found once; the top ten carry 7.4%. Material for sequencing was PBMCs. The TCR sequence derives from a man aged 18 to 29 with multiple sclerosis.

CDR3 residues: CSAPTSAYNEQFF. The CDR3 region has the DNA TGCAGTGCCCCGACTAGCGCCTACAATGAGCAGTTCTTC. This chain uses TRBV20-1 with TRBJ2-1, with 8 bases aligning to TRBD2. V gave up 6 bases and J gave up 2 bases; unmatched junction bases: 3. The CDR3 covers 13 residues. CDR1 is DFQATT and CDR2 is SNEGSKA in the germline V gene (reference sequence).